The next 29 T cell receptor beta chains were all read from a single sample in a study of blood T cell repertoires in COVID-19. TCRdb's table, derived via immunoSEQ multiplex PCR, lists solely in-frame clones and lacks some. The data contain fewer than 450,000 clones, about 90% of them singletons. Sequenced material: peripheral blood. The receptors here all came from a woman aged 45-59 years with COVID-19, enrolled during active disease.

The V gene is TRBV29-1, the J gene TRBJ1-1; D is uncertain. The CDR3 has 13 amino acids. Germline CDR1 is SQVTM and CDR2 is ANQGSEA. The V end was cut by 0 bases, the J end by 0 bases, with 5 bases between. CDR3 in amino acids: CSVEDRMNTEAFF. CDR3 nucleotide sequence: TGCAGCGTTGAAGACAGGATGAACACTGAAGCTTTCTTT. Full variable domain (remainder filled in from reference TRBV29-1 and TRBJ1-1): SAVISQKPSRDICQRGTSLTIQCQVDSQVTMMFWYRQQPGQSLTLIATANQGSEATYESGFVIDKFPISRPNLTFSTLTVSNMSPEDSSIYLCSVEDRMNTEAFFGQGTRLTVV.

The chain couples TRBV14 to TRBJ1-2; 7 positions match TRBD1. In germline, CDR1 is SGHDN, CDR2 FVKESK. The CDR3 sequence is 13 residues long. Trimming removed 4 bases from V and 3 bases from J; junction bases left unmatched: 2. The CDR3 loop reads CASSPGTDYGYTF. DNA for the CDR3: TGTGCCAGCAGCCCGGGGACAGACTATGGCTACACCTTC.

V usage is TRBV2 and J usage is TRBJ2-5, with D possibly matching TRBD2 (6 bases). The germline V and J ends were trimmed by 7 bases and 2 bases, with 8 bases remaining between them. The CDR3 contains 12 residues. Germline CDR1 is SNHLY and CDR2 is FYNNEI. The CDR3 region is CASTGRQETQYF. CDR3 DNA sequence: TGTGCCAGCACGGGGAGGCAAGAGACCCAGTACTTC.

The gene calls are TRBV20-1 and TRBJ2-1, with D uncertain. This CDR3 is 13 amino acids long. From germline, CDR1 is DFQATT and CDR2 SNEGSKA (reference sequence). V lost 3 bases, J lost 4 bases, and 10 bases lay in between. CDR3 region: CSASQRPYNEQFF. The CDR3 region has the DNA TGCAGTGCTAGTCAGCGCCCTTACAATGAGCAGTTCTTC.

The V and J genes are TRBV18 and TRBJ2-5, with D tentatively TRBD1 (5 bases). From germline, CDR1 is KGHSH and CDR2 LQKENI. V shed 3 bases and J shed 5 bases, with 16 bases lying between them. CDR3 length equals 15 residues. The CDR3 region is CASSPLTDRGETQYF. The DNA for the CDR3 is TGTGCCAGCTCACCCCTGACAGATCGAGGCGAGACCCAGTACTTC.

CDR3 loop: CASSGTHGNTIYF. The CDR3 nucleotides are TGTGCCAGCAGTGGGACACACGGAAACACCATATATTTT. J is TRBJ1-3 and V is TRBV2; tentatively, D is TRBD1 (5 bases). Germline CDR1 SNHLY, CDR2 FYNNEI. The CDR3 loop spans 13 amino acids. V lost 4 bases and J lost 4, with 8 bases in between.

This clone was detected only once. J is TRBJ1-1 and V is TRBV4-1; tentative D call: TRBD1 (5 bases). This CDR3 has 14 amino acids. V was clipped by 4 bases and J by 1 base, with 10 bases between them. Germline V gene sequence: CDR1 MGHRA, CDR2 YSYEKL. CDR3 sequence: CASSRGHSNTEAFF. The CDR3 DNA sequence: TGCGCCAGCAGCCGAGGACACTCGAACACTGAAGCTTTCTTT.

The chain combines TRBV5-1 with TRBJ1-2, with 9 bases lining up with TRBD1. Per the germline V gene, CDR1 is SGHRS and CDR2 is YFSETQ. There are 14 residues in the CDR3. The V gene end was trimmed by 1 base and the J gene end by 5 bases; junction bases not matched to a gene: 3. The CDR3 DNA reads as TGCGCCAGCAGCTTGACAGGGGGCCCTTATGGCTACACCTTC. Amino acids: CASSLTGGPYGYTF.

This clone was observed a handful of times. The chain employs TRBV27 and TRBJ1-2; D gene ambiguous. Germline CDR1 reads MNHEY; CDR2 reads SMNVEV (reference sequence). There are 13 residues in the CDR3. Trimming stripped 3 bases from V and 8 bases from J, with 13 bases between. The CDR3 DNA reads as TGTGCCAGCAGTTTCTCAACAGCCACGGGCTACACCTTC. Translating it yields CASSFSTATGYTF.

The chain recombines TRBV29-1 with TRBJ2-7, with D maybe TRBD1 (5 bases). V was cut by 2 bases and J by 4 bases, with 12 bases left in between. This CDR3 region has 13 residues. Germline V gene lookup returns CDR1 SQVTM and CDR2 ANQGSEA. The CDR3 bases are TGCAGCGTTGAAAGGCCAGGGCGATACGAGCAGTACTTC. Translated, it gives CSVERPGRYEQYF.

This rearrangement joins TRBV27 to TRBJ2-7, with 13 bases lining up with TRBD2. This CDR3 comprises 15 residues. The trim removed 5 bases at V and 4 bases at J, leaving 5 bases unmatched. Germline CDR1 and CDR2: MNHEY and SMNVEV (reference sequence). CDR3 loop: CASSARTSGGYEQYF. As DNA, the CDR3 is TGTGCCAGCAGTGCTAGGACTAGCGGGGGATACGAGCAGTACTTC.

The V gene is TRBV7-8, the J gene TRBJ2-7, with 9 bases identical to TRBD1. This CDR3 has 16 amino acids. Germline-derived CDR1 and CDR2 are SGHVS and FQNEAQ. V shed 4 bases, J shed 3 bases, and the junction held 10 bases outside the gene matches. In DNA, the CDR3 is TGTGCCAGCAGCTCACCGTCGGGACAGGGCATCTACGAGCAGTACTTC. This sequence encodes CASSSPSGQGIYEQYF.

J is TRBJ2-3 and V is TRBV5-1, with TRBD1 identical over 8 bases. V was pared by 4 bases and J by 3 bases, with 4 bases of the junction left unmatched. This CDR3 is built from 14 residues. Germline V gene data show CDR1 as SGHRS and CDR2 as YFSETQ. CDR3 protein: CASSQRQGTDTQYF. CDR3 nucleotides: TGCGCCAGCAGCCAACGACAGGGGACAGATACGCAGTATTTT. Together with reference TRBV5-1 and TRBJ2-3, the CDR3 gives the full variable domain: KAGVTQTPRYLIKTRGQQVTLSCSPISGHRSVSWYQQTPGQGLQFLFEYFSETQRNKGNFPGRFSGRQFSNSRSEMNVSTLELGDSALYLCASSQRQGTDTQYFGPGTRLTVL.

The J gene is TRBJ2-2, the V gene TRBV4-3; weak D call: TRBD2 (5 bases). Germline V gene lookup returns CDR1 LGHNA and CDR2 YSLEER. The CDR3 sequence is 16 residues long. V lost 2 bases and J lost 7, with 17 bases in between. Written as DNA, the CDR3 is TGCGCCAGCAGCCAAAAGTTGTGGGGAGTTGACGGGGAGCTGTTTTTT. Its translation: CASSQKLWGVDGELFF.

V is TRBV5-1 and J is TRBJ2-7, with 9 bases lining up with TRBD2. The CDR3 has 14 amino acids. Germline trimming cut 4 bases from V and 4 bases from J; bases unmatched to any gene: 6. Per the germline V gene, CDR1 is SGHRS and CDR2 is YFSETQ. The CDR3 region is CASSRDSGSYEQYF. The CDR3 DNA sequence: TGCGCCAGCAGCCGAGATAGCGGGAGTTACGAGCAGTACTTC.

This clone appeared a few times. This sequence joins TRBV5-1 and TRBJ2-2; weak D call: TRBD2 (6 bases). V shed 4 bases and J shed 5 bases, with 15 bases lying between them. Germline-derived CDR1 and CDR2 are SGHRS and YFSETQ. This CDR3 spans 15 amino acids. CDR3 amino acids: CASSPGGTSTGELFF. The CDR3 nucleotides read TGCGCCAGCAGCCCAGGCGGGACTTCTACCGGGGAGCTGTTTTTT.

The chain uses TRBV4-3 and TRBJ2-1; TRBD2 matches 7 bases. CDR1 LGHNA and CDR2 YSLEER come from the germline V gene. This CDR3 contains 15 residues. Germline trimming cut 0 bases from V and 8 bases from J; bases unmatched to any gene: 7. For the CDR3, the DNA is TGCGCCAGCAGCCAAGATTGGTCCCTAGCGGATGAGCAGTTCTTC. Its protein is CASSQDWSLADEQFF.

This clone was seen only once. The CDR3 DNA reads as TGTGCCAGTACCCTCCAGGGGTGGAACACTGAAGCTTTCTTT. This translates into CASTLQGWNTEAFF. The chain recombines TRBV19 with TRBJ1-1, with a weak D call TRBD1 (6 bases). CDR1 is LNHDA and CDR2 is SQIVND in the germline V gene (reference sequence). V lost 7 bases and J 1 base, leaving 13 bases between the germline ends. The CDR3 totals 14 residues.

The chain uses TRBV19 and TRBJ2-7; D might be TRBD2 (5 bases). With 7 bases removed from V and 0 bases from J, the gap between germline ends came to 13 bases. CDR3 size: 14 residues. From germline, CDR1 is LNHDA and CDR2 SQIVND (reference sequence). CDR3 coding DNA: TGTGCCAGTACGCGCTCGGGGAACTCCTACGAGCAGTACTTC. It is translated as CASTRSGNSYEQYF.

This clone was seen only a few times. This chain links TRBV5-1 with TRBJ2-2, with no clear D. This CDR3 spans 13 amino acids. Trimming pared 0 bases from V and 8 bases from J, leaving 8 bases between. Germline-derived CDR1 and CDR2 are SGHRS and YFSETQ. CDR3 in DNA: TGCGCCAGCAGCTTGGCCGGAGAGGGGGAGCTGTTTTTT. It encodes CASSLAGEGELFF.

The chain employs TRBV30 and TRBJ1-5; D gene uncertain. In germline, CDR1 is GTSNPN, CDR2 SVGIG (reference sequence). V was shortened by 1 base and J by 5 bases, with 15 bases between the two germline ends. The CDR3 loop spans 15 amino acids. The CDR3 DNA sequence: TGTGCCTGGAGTGGCACGGAGGGCCCGGATCAGCCCCAGCATTTT. Amino acids: CAWSGTEGPDQPQHF.

V usage is TRBV7-2 and J usage is TRBJ2-7; 13 bases map to TRBD2. Trimming took 3 bases from V and 7 from J; bases not matched to a gene: 9. This CDR3 spans 16 amino acids. Germline assignment: CDR1 SGHTA and CDR2 FQGNSA. DNA for the CDR3: TGTGCCAGCAGCTTCCGTCGGACTAGCGGGAGTAATGAGCAGTACTTC. It translates to CASSFRRTSGSNEQYF.

The V call is TRBV18, the J call TRBJ2-7; 13 positions match TRBD2. V shed 5 bases and J 7 bases; nucleotides not matched to a gene: 11. Germline V gene data show CDR1 as KGHSH and CDR2 as LQKENI. The CDR3 has 16 residues. The CDR3 loop reads CASSTSGTSGTWEQYF. The CDR3 DNA reads TGTGCCAGCTCAACCTCCGGGACTAGCGGGACTTGGGAGCAGTACTTC.

This clone was counted a single time. The chain couples TRBV28 to TRBJ1-5; 8 bases line up with TRBD1. Germline V CDR1 and CDR2: MDHEN, SYDVKM. V shed 1 base, J shed 6 bases, and the junction held 11 bases outside the gene matches. The CDR3 length is 17 residues. CDR3 coding DNA: TGTGCCAGCAGTTTATCAGGCAGGGGGCTTGGGAGTCAGCCCCAGCATTTT. Residues: CASSLSGRGLGSQPQHF.

The chain uses TRBV5-1 and TRBJ2-5; no firm D call. This CDR3 is 14 amino acids long. Trimming left V 0 bases short and J 0 bases short, with 6 bases between. Germline V gives CDR1 SGHRS, CDR2 YFSETQ. CDR3 region: CASSLAGYQETQYF. The CDR3 DNA follows: TGCGCCAGCAGCTTGGCCGGGTACCAAGAGACCCAGTACTTC.

The V gene is TRBV11-3, the J gene TRBJ1-5; D may be TRBD1 (5 bases). Trimming shortened V by 6 bases and J by 6 bases, and 24 bases separated the two germline ends. This CDR3 is built from 17 residues. Germline values: CDR1 SGHNT, CDR2 YENEEA. DNA of the CDR3: TGTGCCAGCAGTCCAAGAGCGCAGGGAGGTCCAAGTCAGCCCCAGCATTTT. It yields the protein CASSPRAQGGPSQPQHF.

The chain links TRBV5-1 to TRBJ2-1; TRBD2 matches at 12 bases. J gave up 0 bases and V 0 bases, and 13 bases lay outside the gene matches. The CDR3 has 21 amino acids. Germline values: CDR1 SGHRS, CDR2 YFSETQ. CDR3 DNA sequence: TGCGCCAGCAGCTTGGGGGAGACTAGCGGGAGCAGGGCGCTCTCCTACAATGAGCAGTTCTTC. Translated: CASSLGETSGSRALSYNEQFF.

The chain carries TRBV27 and TRBJ1-5; TRBD1 is a possible D gene (5 bases). This CDR3 has 13 residues. Germline CDR1 is MNHEY and CDR2 is SMNVEV (reference sequence). The V end was cut by 9 bases, the J end by 2 bases, with 11 bases between. CDR3 nucleotide sequence: TGTGCCAGTGGGGGGGTAGGCAATCAGCCCCAGCATTTT. Translation: CASGGVGNQPQHF.

The gene calls are TRBV7-3 and TRBJ2-5; the D gene is possibly TRBD1 (5 bases). From germline, CDR1 is SGHTA and CDR2 FQGTGA. CDR3 size: 15 residues. Trimming took 1 base from V and 4 from J, leaving 13 bases between them. CDR3 in amino acids: CASSLIPGSVETQYF. The DNA of the CDR3 is TGTGCCAGCAGCTTAATTCCAGGGTCCGTAGAGACCCAGTACTTC. The variable domain in full, completed from reference TRBV7-3 and TRBJ2-5, reads GAGVSQTPSNKVTEKGKYVELRCDPISGHTALYWYRQSLGQGPEFLIYFQGTGAADDSGLPNDRFFAVRPEGSVSTLKIQRTERGDSAVYLCASSLIPGSVETQYFGPGTRLLVL.